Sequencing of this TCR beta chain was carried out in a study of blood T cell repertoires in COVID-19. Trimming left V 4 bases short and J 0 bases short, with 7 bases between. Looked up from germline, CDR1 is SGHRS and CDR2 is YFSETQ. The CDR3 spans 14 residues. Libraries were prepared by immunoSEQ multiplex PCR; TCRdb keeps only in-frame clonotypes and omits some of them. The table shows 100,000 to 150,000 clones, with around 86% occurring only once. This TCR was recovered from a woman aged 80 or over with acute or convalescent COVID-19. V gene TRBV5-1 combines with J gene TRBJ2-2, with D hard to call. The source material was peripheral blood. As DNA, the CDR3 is TGCGCCAGCAGCGAGGTGGCGAACACCGGGGAGCTGTTTTTT. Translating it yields CASSEVANTGELFF.